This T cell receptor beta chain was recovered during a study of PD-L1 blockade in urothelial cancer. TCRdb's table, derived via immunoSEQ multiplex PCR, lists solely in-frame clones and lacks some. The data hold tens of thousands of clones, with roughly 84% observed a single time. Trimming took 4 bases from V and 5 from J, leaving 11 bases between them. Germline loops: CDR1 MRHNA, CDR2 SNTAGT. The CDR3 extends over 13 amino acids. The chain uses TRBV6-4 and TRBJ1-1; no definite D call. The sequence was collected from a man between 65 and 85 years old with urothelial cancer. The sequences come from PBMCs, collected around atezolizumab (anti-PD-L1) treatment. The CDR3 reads CASSVRAKTEAFF. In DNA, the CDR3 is TGTGCCAGCAGTGTGAGGGCAAAGACTGAAGCTTTCTTT.